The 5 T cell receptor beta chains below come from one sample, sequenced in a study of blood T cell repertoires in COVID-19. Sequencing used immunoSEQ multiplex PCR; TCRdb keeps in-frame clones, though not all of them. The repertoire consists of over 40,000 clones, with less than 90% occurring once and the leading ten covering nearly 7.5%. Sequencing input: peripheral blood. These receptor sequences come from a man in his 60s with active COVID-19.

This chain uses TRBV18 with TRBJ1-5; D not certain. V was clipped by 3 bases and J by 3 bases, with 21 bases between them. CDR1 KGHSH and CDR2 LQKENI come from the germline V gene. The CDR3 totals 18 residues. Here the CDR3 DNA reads TGTGCCAGCTCACCGCTCCCGCCCGCCATTACTAACAATCAGCCCCAGCATTTT. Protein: CASSPLPPAITNNQPQHF.

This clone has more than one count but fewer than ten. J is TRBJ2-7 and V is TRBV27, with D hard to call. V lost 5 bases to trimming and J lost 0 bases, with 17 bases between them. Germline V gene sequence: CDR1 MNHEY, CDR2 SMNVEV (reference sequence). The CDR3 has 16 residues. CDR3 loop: CASSPSVSRLSYEQYF. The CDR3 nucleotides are TGTGCCAGCAGTCCCTCGGTGAGCAGGCTCTCCTACGAGCAGTACTTC.

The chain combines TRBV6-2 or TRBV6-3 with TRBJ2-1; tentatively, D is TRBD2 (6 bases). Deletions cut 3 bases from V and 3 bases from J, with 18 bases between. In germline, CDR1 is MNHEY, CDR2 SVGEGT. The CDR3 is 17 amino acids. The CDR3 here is CASSYAIGGSFYNEQFF. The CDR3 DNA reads TGTGCCAGCAGTTATGCGATAGGAGGGTCCTTCTACAATGAGCAGTTCTTC.

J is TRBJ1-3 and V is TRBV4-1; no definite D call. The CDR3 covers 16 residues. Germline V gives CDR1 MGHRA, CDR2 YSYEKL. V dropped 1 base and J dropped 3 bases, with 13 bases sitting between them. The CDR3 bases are TGCGCCAGCAGCCAAGGGCTACGGGGAAGTGGAAACACCATATATTTT. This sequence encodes CASSQGLRGSGNTIYF.

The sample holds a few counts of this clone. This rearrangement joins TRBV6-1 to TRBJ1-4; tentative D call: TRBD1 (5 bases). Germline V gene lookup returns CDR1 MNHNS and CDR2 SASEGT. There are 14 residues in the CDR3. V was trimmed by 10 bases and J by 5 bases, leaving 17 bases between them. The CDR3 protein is CATKMGQKNEKLFF. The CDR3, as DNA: TGTGCCACCAAAATGGGGCAGAAAAATGAAAAACTGTTTTTT.